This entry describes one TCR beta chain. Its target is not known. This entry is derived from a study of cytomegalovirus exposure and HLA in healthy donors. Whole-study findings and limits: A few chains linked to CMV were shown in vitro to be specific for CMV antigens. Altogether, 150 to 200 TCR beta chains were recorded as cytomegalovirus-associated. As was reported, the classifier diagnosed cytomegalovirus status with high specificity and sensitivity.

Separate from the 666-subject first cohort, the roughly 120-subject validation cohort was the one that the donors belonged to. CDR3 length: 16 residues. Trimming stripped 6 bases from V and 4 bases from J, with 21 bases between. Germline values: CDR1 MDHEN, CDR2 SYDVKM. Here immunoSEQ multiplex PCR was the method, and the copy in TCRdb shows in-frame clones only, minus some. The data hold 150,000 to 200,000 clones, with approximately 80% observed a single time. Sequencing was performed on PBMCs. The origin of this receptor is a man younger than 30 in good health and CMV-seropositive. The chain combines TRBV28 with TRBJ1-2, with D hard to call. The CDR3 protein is CASSPGPSQEGYGYTF. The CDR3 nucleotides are TGTGCCAGCAGCCCCGGTCCTTCTCAGGAGGGCTATGGCTACACCTTC.